This T cell receptor (beta chain) was sequenced during a study of control samples from healthy donors and cancer patients. CDR1 is SGDLS and CDR2 is YYNGEE in the germline V gene. Trimming stripped 2 bases from V and 2 bases from J, with 11 bases between. The CDR3 loop spans 15 amino acids. Only in-frame clones appear in the TCRdb table, and some are missing; sequencing was by immunoSEQ multiplex PCR. The sample table includes under 200,000 clones. This chain links TRBV9 with TRBJ1-5, with D hard to call. The TCR sequence derives from a woman aged 25 to 39 in good health. The specimen was blood. Here the CDR3 reads CASSVDGTGNQPQHF. CDR3 sequence (DNA): TGTGCCAGCAGCGTCGATGGAACTGGCAATCAGCCCCAGCATTTT.